A selection of T cell receptor beta chains follows, all from one sample in a study of blood T cell repertoires in COVID-19. TCRdb's copy holds only in-frame clones and misses some; the assay was immunoSEQ multiplex PCR. The sample records about 200,000 clones, over 70% being singletons. The sample taken for sequencing was peripheral blood. These TCRs come from a woman in her 70s with acute or convalescent COVID-19. The CDR3 runs from the conserved cysteine through the conserved F or W. The order of the fields is clone size, J gene, V gene, D gene, CDR3 DNA, CDR3 protein. D genes are given only for firm matches. Clone size appears in some rows only: once, few, many, or a class for an expanded clone.

NA TRBJ2-7 TRBV2 TRBD1 TGTGCCAGCATTCGACAGGGAGTATTAACCTACGAGCAGTACTTC CASIRQGVLTYEQYF
few TRBJ1-3 TRBV12-3/TRBV12-4 NA TGTGCCAGCGTAGGGGGTCACACCATATATTTT CASVGGHTIYF
NA TRBJ2-5 TRBV5-5 TRBD2 TGTGCCAGCAGCTCGCCGGGGACTAGCGACCAAGAGACCCAGTACTTC CASSSPGTSDQETQYF
NA TRBJ1-2 TRBV6-5 NA TGTGCCAGCGCCCAAACGGGGGTTGGCTATGGCTACACCTTC CASAQTGVGYGYTF
NA TRBJ1-2 TRBV5-6 NA TGTGCCAGCAGCTTGGATATAGCTAACTATGGCTACACCTTC CASSLDIANYGYTF
NA TRBJ2-3 TRBV24-1 TRBD2 TGTGCCACCAGTGACCGCACTACTAGCAGCGGGAACACAGATACGCAGTATTTT CATSDRTTSSGNTDTQYF
NA TRBJ2-2 TRBV7-9 NA TGTGCCAGCCGCGGGACAGCGAACACCGGGGAGCTGTTTTTT CASRGTANTGELFF
NA TRBJ1-1 TRBV5-1 TRBD1 TGCGCCAGCAGCTGGACAGGGACCTTGAACACTGAAGCTTTCTTT CASSWTGTLNTEAFF
NA TRBJ2-1 TRBV27 NA TGTGCCAGCAGTTCCCTGATCTCAAGCATGAATGAGCAGTTCTTC CASSSLISSMNEQFF
NA TRBJ2-3 TRBV3-1/TRBV3-2 TRBD2 TGTGCCAGCAGCCGAGGACTAGCGGGAGGCACAGATACGCAGTATTTT CASSRGLAGGTDTQYF
NA TRBJ1-2 TRBV29-1 NA TGCAGCGTTGATTCTCAACCGAGAATATTTAACTATGGCTACACCTTC CSVDSQPRIFNYGYTF
once TRBJ2-3 TRBV9 NA TGTGCCAGCAGCGTAGTTGTGGGAGCAGATACGCAGTATTTT CASSVVVGADTQYF
NA TRBJ1-3 TRBV28 TRBD1 TGTGCCAGTTTACAGGGGGCAGCGGGAAACACCATATATTTT CASLQGAAGNTIYF
few TRBJ1-1 TRBV29-1 NA TGCAGCGCCTTCTCTTGGGGAGGCACTGAAGCTTTCTTT CSAFSWGGTEAFF
NA TRBJ2-3 TRBV5-4 TRBD1 TGTGCCAGCAGCCAAGCCGGGACAGAAAACACAGATACGCAGTATTTT CASSQAGTENTDTQYF
NA TRBJ1-6 TRBV9 NA TGTGCCAGCAGCGCTGCGGGGTTTTCTTCACCCCTCCACTTT CASSAAGFSSPLHF
NA TRBJ2-5 TRBV27 TRBD2 TGTGCCAGCAGTTCCGGGACTAGCGGAGAGACCCAGTACTTC CASSSGTSGETQYF
NA TRBJ1-1 TRBV19 TRBD1 TGTGCCAGTAGTATTTTTGAGACAGGGCGACGTGAAGCTTTCTTT CASSIFETGRREAFF
NA TRBJ1-2 TRBV28 TRBD1 TGTGCCAGCAGTTTCGCAGGGGGAGACTATGGCTACACCTTC CASSFAGGDYGYTF
NA TRBJ1-1 TRBV7-9 TRBD1 TGTGCCAGCAGCATGAGTGACCACAGGGGGAGGGCTTTCTTT CASSMSDHRGRAFF
NA TRBJ1-5 TRBV3-1/TRBV3-2 NA TGTGCCAGCAGCAAACAGGGTATGGCCCAGCATTTT CASSKQGMAQHF
NA TRBJ2-6 TRBV18 NA TGTGCCAGCTCAGGTACAGGGACCGGGGCCAACGTCCTGACTTTC CASSGTGTGANVLTF
NA TRBJ2-1 TRBV18 TRBD2 TGTGCCAGCTCACCAGGACTAGATCTCGGGCAGTTCTTC CASSPGLDLGQFF
NA TRBJ2-7 TRBV19 NA TGTGCCAGTAGCGTCACTTCCTCCCCGCGCTACGAGCAGTACTTC CASSVTSSPRYEQYF
NA TRBJ2-3 TRBV13 NA TGTGCCAGCAGCTTAGGCAGGGTAATATGGGATACGCAGTATTTT CASSLGRVIWDTQYF
NA TRBJ2-3 TRBV6-5 TRBD1 TGTGCCAGCACCGGACAGGGACCAGATACGCAGTATTTT CASTGQGPDTQYF
NA TRBJ2-7 TRBV5-8 NA TGTGCCAGCAGCCCGGGGGGCGGGAGAGACGAGCAGTACTTC CASSPGGGRDEQYF
NA TRBJ1-3 TRBV7-3 TRBD1 TGTGCCAGCAGCTTTACCGGGACAGGGACTGGAAACACCATATATTTT CASSFTGTGTGNTIYF
NA TRBJ1-1 TRBV6-5 NA TGTGCCAGCAGTTCCCGGCCGGGCACTGAAGCTTTCTTT CASSSRPGTEAFF
once TRBJ2-7 TRBV4-1 NA TGCGCCAGCAGCCCAGGGAGGTACGAGCAGTACTTC CASSPGRYEQYF
NA TRBJ2-5 TRBV27 NA TGTGCCAGCAGTTTATATTCCGCGGGTGAAGAGACCCAGTACTTC CASSLYSAGEETQYF
NA TRBJ2-1 TRBV5-6 TRBD2 TGTGCCAGCAGCTTGAGGACTAGCGGGTACAATGAGCAGTTCTTC CASSLRTSGYNEQFF
NA TRBJ2-5 TRBV19 TRBD1 TGTGCCAGTAGTCCGCGACAGGGCCCTGGTCAAGAGACCCAGTACTTC CASSPRQGPGQETQYF
NA TRBJ2-1 TRBV27 TRBD2 TGTGCCAGCAAGGTAGCGGGAGTTTCGGATGAGCAGTTCTTC CASKVAGVSDEQFF
NA TRBJ1-5 TRBV7-9 TRBD1 TGTGCCAGCAGCGTAGGGGGCTTAAGCAATCAGCCCCAGCATTTT CASSVGGLSNQPQHF
few TRBJ1-2 TRBV30 TRBD1 TGTGCCTGGACCAGAGGGAGGACAGGGATCTCTACCTATGGCTACACCTTC CAWTRGRTGISTYGYTF
once TRBJ2-2 TRBV11-3 TRBD2 TGTGCCAGCAGCTTAGATGCGCCAAGCGGGATTATCGGGGAGCTGTTTTTT CASSLDAPSGIIGELFF
NA TRBJ1-1 TRBV28 NA TGTGCCAGCCTCCGGGGGAACACTGAAGCTTTCTTT CASLRGNTEAFF
few TRBJ1-3 TRBV7-2 TRBD1 TGTGCCAGCAGCCAGAACCGACAGGGGGCAGCTGGAAACACCATATATTTT CASSQNRQGAAGNTIYF
NA TRBJ1-1 TRBV2 NA TGTGCCAGCAGTGAAGCCCAGGGGCTTGAAGCTTTCTTT CASSEAQGLEAFF
NA TRBJ1-1 TRBV19 NA TGTGCCAGTAGTATAGGTGGGAGGAACACTGAAGCTTTCTTT CASSIGGRNTEAFF
NA TRBJ1-1 TRBV28 NA TGTGCCAGCAGTCGAGCGGGGCAGGTAGTCGTGGAAGCTTTCTTT CASSRAGQVVVEAFF
NA TRBJ1-2 TRBV28 TRBD1 TGTGCCAGCAGCTTACCTCCGGGACAGGGAAAGTATGGCTACACCTTC CASSLPPGQGKYGYTF
NA TRBJ1-1 TRBV18 NA TGTGCCAGCTCACCCTTGACGACAGTTAGCACTGAAGCTTTCTTT CASSPLTTVSTEAFF
NA TRBJ2-7 TRBV7-9 TRBD1 TGTGCCAGCAGCTTAGCGTCGGACAGGGGCTACGAGCAGTACTTC CASSLASDRGYEQYF
NA TRBJ2-2 TRBV18 TRBD1 TGTGCCAGCTCACCAGGCCCGGACAGGGATGTCGGGGAGCTGTTTTTT CASSPGPDRDVGELFF
NA TRBJ1-1 TRBV5-1 NA TGCGCCAGCACGGGGGGCATGAACACTGAAGCTTTCTTT CASTGGMNTEAFF
NA TRBJ2-1 TRBV9 NA TGTGCCAGCAGCGTAGCACAGAACTCCTACAATGAGCAGTTCTTC CASSVAQNSYNEQFF
NA TRBJ2-7 TRBV27 TRBD1 TGTGCCAGCAGCCTCCGGGGCAGACCGGGACAGGGAAGAGTCGAGCAGTACTTC CASSLRGRPGQGRVEQYF
NA TRBJ2-5 TRBV3-1/TRBV3-2 NA TGTGCCAGCAGCCCGTTAGGAGGAGAAGAGACCCAGTACTTC CASSPLGGEETQYF
NA TRBJ1-5 TRBV28 NA TGTGCCAGCCGTCCTGGAGGGTCCCCGAGCAATCAGCCCCAGCATTTT CASRPGGSPSNQPQHF
NA TRBJ1-1 TRBV6-5 NA TGTGCCAGCAGCCTTCGGGGGACTGAAGCTTTCTTT CASSLRGTEAFF